One and the same sample provided the 20 T cell receptor beta chains below, sequenced in a study of blood T cell repertoires in COVID-19. The assay was immunoSEQ multiplex PCR, and TCRdb's table has in-frame clones only and misses some. This table has fewer than 110,000 clones, roughly 85% appearing once. The sample taken for sequencing was peripheral blood. These receptors all come from a man aged 50 or older in a cohort sampled during active COVID-19.

The chain has TRBV2 and TRBJ1-2; TRBD1 aligns across 8 bases. The ends lost 1 base at V and 4 bases at J; junction bases unmatched: 11. This CDR3 contains 17 residues. Germline V gene lookup returns CDR1 SNHLY and CDR2 FYNNEI. The CDR3 loop is CASSEGGAGGFSYGYTF. DNA for the CDR3: TGTGCCAGCAGTGAAGGGGGGGCAGGGGGCTTTTCCTATGGCTACACCTTC.

The rearrangement joins TRBV6-2 or TRBV6-3 to TRBJ1-2; D may be TRBD1 (5 bases). Germline CDR1 is MNHEY and CDR2 is SVGEGT. This CDR3 comprises 14 residues. Deletions cut 4 bases from V and 2 bases from J, with 11 bases between. The CDR3, as DNA: TGTGCCAGCAGTTCCGGGGGAAGGAACTATGGCTACACCTTC. It codes for CASSSGGRNYGYTF.

Comment on this clone: The same CDR3 also results from other DNA sequences found in this sample. This chain connects TRBV2 to TRBJ1-1; maybe TRBD1 (5 bases). V was shortened by 11 bases and J by 0 bases, with 13 bases between the two germline ends. CDR3 length: 13 amino acids. From germline, CDR1 is SNHLY and CDR2 FYNNEI. CDR3: CASSQGMNTEAFF. In nucleotides, the CDR3 is TGTGCCTCCTCTCAGGGCATGAACACTGAAGCTTTCTTT.

The chain combines TRBV7-2 with TRBJ2-2; maybe TRBD1 (5 bases). From germline, CDR1 is SGHTA and CDR2 FQGNSA. This CDR3 contains 15 residues. V shed 5 bases and J shed 1 base, with 11 bases lying between them. Here the CDR3 reads CASSLRQLNTGELFF. CDR3 nucleotides: TGTGCCAGCAGCCTAAGACAGCTGAACACCGGGGAGCTGTTTTTT.

The V and J genes are TRBV5-6 and TRBJ2-4; TRBD1 matches 7 bases. Germline V gives CDR1 SGHDT, CDR2 YYEEEE. CDR3 length: 14 amino acids. The V segment lost 4 bases and the J segment 7 bases; nucleotides outside the gene matches: 8. The CDR3 DNA reads as TGTGCCAGCAGCGAGTACACAGGGGTGAACATTCAGTACTTC. Translating it yields CASSEYTGVNIQYF.

This chain connects TRBV12-3 or TRBV12-4 to TRBJ2-7; D remains ambiguous. The CDR3 consists of 13 residues. The V and J ends lost 3 bases and 0 bases respectively, with 6 bases between them. In nucleotides, the CDR3 is TGTGCCAGCAGTTTCAGTGGCTCCTACGAGCAGTACGTC. Encoded protein: CASSFSGSYEQYV.

This chain connects TRBV6-4 to TRBJ2-1; TRBD1 is a possible D gene (5 bases). Germline values: CDR1 MRHNA, CDR2 SNTAGT. Trimming took 3 bases from V and 3 from J, leaving 12 bases between them. There are 15 residues in the CDR3. The CDR3 coding sequence is TGTGCCAGCAGTGAATCGTGGCAGGGCTACAATGAGCAGTTCTTC. Translating it yields CASSESWQGYNEQFF.

This clone has a handful of counts. This chain joins TRBV5-5 and TRBJ2-2; 10 nucleotides line up with TRBD1. This CDR3 comprises 15 residues. Trimming removed 4 bases from V and 4 bases from J; junction bases left unmatched: 4. CDR1 is SGHKS, CDR2 YYEKEE, per germline (reference sequence). CDR3 sequence: CASSQWDRGTGELFF. DNA for the CDR3: TGTGCCAGCAGCCAATGGGACAGGGGCACCGGGGAGCTGTTTTTT.

The J gene is TRBJ1-6, the V gene TRBV19, with TRBD1 matching 8 bases. This CDR3 has 15 amino acids. Losses at the gene ends were 4 bases for V and 3 bases for J; bases not matched to a gene: 2. CDR1 is LNHDA and CDR2 is SQIVND in the germline V gene (reference sequence). As DNA, the CDR3 is TGTGCCAGTAGTACAGGGGGCCTCTATAATTCACCCCTCCACTTT. Residues: CASSTGGLYNSPLHF.

The chain is built from TRBV5-1 and TRBJ2-7; maybe TRBD2 (5 bases). Germline assignment: CDR1 SGHRS and CDR2 YFSETQ. V was pared by 4 bases and J by 7 bases, with 18 bases between. The CDR3 is 14 residues long. The CDR3 is CASSPGLQLGEQYF. The DNA for the CDR3 is TGCGCCAGCAGCCCTGGACTCCAGCTCGGGGAGCAGTACTTC. Full variable domain (outside the CDR3, taken from reference TRBV5-1 and TRBJ2-7): KAGVTQTPRYLIKTRGQQVTLSCSPISGHRSVSWYQQTPGQGLQFLFEYFSETQRNKGNFPGRFSGRQFSNSRSEMNVSTLELGDSALYLCASSPGLQLGEQYFGPGTRLTVT.

V usage is TRBV11-3 and J usage is TRBJ2-1; TRBD2 matches 9 bases. This CDR3 contains 14 residues. The germline gives CDR1 SGHNT, CDR2 YENEEA. The V and J ends lost 5 bases and 5 bases, in that order; junction bases with no gene match: 4. CDR3 in amino acids: CASSRGGDHNEQFF. CDR3 nucleotides: TGTGCCAGCAGCCGCGGGGGGGACCACAATGAGCAGTTCTTC.

This chain links TRBV5-1 with TRBJ1-5; 8 positions agree with TRBD1. Per germline, CDR1 SGHRS and CDR2 YFSETQ. The junction had 1 base not matched to a gene; V was cut back by 3 bases and J by 2 bases. This CDR3 contains 14 residues. CDR3 in DNA: TGCGCCAGCAGCTCGACAGGGGGCAATCAGCCCCAGCATTTT. Encoded protein: CASSSTGGNQPQHF.

This clone was seen many times. The chain has TRBV4-2 and TRBJ2-3; 9 nucleotides align to TRBD2. CDR3 length: 17 amino acids. Germline CDR1 and CDR2: LGHNA and YNFKEQ. With V trimmed by 0 bases and J by 4 bases, 8 bases remained unmatched. The CDR3 DNA sequence: TGTGCCAGCAGCCAAGATAGGGCGGGGGGGCCTTCAGATACGCAGTATTTT. Translated, it gives CASSQDRAGGPSDTQYF.

A remark on this clone: The junction departs from germline at one end; a sequencing error may be responsible. The V call is TRBV5-4, the J call TRBJ1-3, with no clear D. Germline CDR1 SGHNT, CDR2 YYREEE (reference sequence). The CDR3 is 14 residues long. The CDR3 sequence: CASSPVSRVGESSF. Written as DNA, the CDR3 is TGTGCCAGCAGCCCGGTATCCCGCGTTGGGGAGTCTAGTTTT.

The rearrangement links TRBV5-1 to TRBJ1-2; D call uncertain. From germline, CDR1 is SGHRS and CDR2 YFSETQ. The V end was cut by 0 bases, the J end by 8 bases, with 11 bases between. CDR3 length: 13 residues. The CDR3 protein is CASSLDGGGGYTF. In nucleotides, the CDR3 is TGCGCCAGCAGCTTGGACGGAGGAGGCGGCTACACCTTC.

V and J are TRBV9 and TRBJ1-6, with D possibly TRBD1 on 6 matching bases. Germline V gene lookup returns CDR1 SGDLS and CDR2 YYNGEE. V lost 0 bases, J lost 5 bases, and 9 bases lay in between. CDR3 length: 15 residues. The CDR3 coding sequence is TGTGCCAGCAGCGTAGGGGCAGGGGATAATTCACCCCTCCACTTT. It translates to CASSVGAGDNSPLHF.

The sample holds one count of this clone. J is TRBJ2-5 and V is TRBV6-1; D is perhaps TRBD2 (5 bases). The ends were cut back, 2 bases at V and 2 bases at J, with 9 bases in the middle. Germline V gene sequence: CDR1 MNHNS, CDR2 SASEGT. The CDR3 loop spans 14 amino acids. The DNA for the CDR3 is TGTGCCAGCAGTGAAATGGGAGTTCAAGAGACCCAGTACTTC. It translates to CASSEMGVQETQYF.

This chain joins TRBV12-5 and TRBJ2-1; TRBD2 agrees at 12 bases. CDR1 is LGHNT, CDR2 FRNRAP, per germline. CDR3 length equals 14 residues. V lost 6 bases and J lost 6; bases outside the gene matches: 3. The CDR3 is CASGLAGGVNEQFF. The CDR3 DNA reads TGTGCTAGTGGACTAGCGGGGGGAGTCAATGAGCAGTTCTTC. The full variable domain, in which reference TRBV12-5 and TRBJ2-1 provide the parts outside the CDR3, is DARVTQTPRHKVTEMGQEVTMRCQPILGHNTVFWYRQTMMQGLELLAYFRNRAPLDDSGMPKDRFSAEMPDATLATLKIQPSEPRDSAVYFCASGLAGGVNEQFFGPGTRLTVL.

The V and J genes are TRBV6-1 and TRBJ2-5, with TRBD2 identical over 9 bases. CDR3 length: 17 residues. V was pared by 3 bases and J by 5 bases, with 13 bases of the junction left unmatched. The germline V gene encodes CDR1 MNHNS and CDR2 SASEGT. This CDR3 is CASSEMFGGGAWETQYF. Here the CDR3 DNA reads TGTGCCAGCAGTGAGATGTTTGGCGGGGGGGCTTGGGAGACCCAGTACTTC.

CDR3 region: CASSLVAGEETQYF. CDR3 nucleotides: TGTGCCAGCAGCTTAGTGGCGGGGGAAGAGACCCAGTACTTC. The chain employs TRBV7-9 and TRBJ2-5; 7 bases line up with TRBD2. The CDR3 consists of 14 residues. Germline V lookup: CDR1 SEHNR, CDR2 FQNEAQ (reference sequence). Losses at the gene ends were 1 base for V and 3 bases for J; bases not matched to a gene: 2.